Listed below are T cell receptor beta chains from one sample, sequenced in a study of T cells in Graves' hyperthyroidism and ophthalmopathy. TCRdb called the multiplex PCR reads again in MiXCR, with one record for every CDR3 protein. The table has under 300,000 distinct CDR3 sequences, 12% to 15% seen once. The material sequenced was blood. The receptors stem from a woman aged 45 to 65 with Graves' hyperthyroidism that later progressed to Graves' ophthalmopathy. Both conserved end residues are part of each CDR3. D genes are given only for firm matches. Part of the rows lack a size; the others show once, few, many or a class for expanded clones.

CSVARPSGNTIYF | TGCAGTGTGGCGCGTCCCTCTGGAAACACCATATATTTT | TRBV20-1 | NA | NA | TRBJ1-3
CASRSGQGLMNTEAFF | TGTGCCAGTAGGTCGGGACAGGGCCTCATGAACACTGAAGCTTTCTTT | TRBV19 | TRBD1 | NA | TRBJ1-1
CASSTEGAGTEAFF | TGTGCCAGCTCGACCGAGGGCGCAGGTACTGAAGCTTTCTTT | TRBV12-3/TRBV12-4 | NA | many | TRBJ1-1
CASTQLSGSYNEQFF | TGTGCCAGCACCCAGCTCAGCGGGAGTTACAATGAGCAGTTCTTC | TRBV6-2/TRBV6-3 | TRBD2 | many | TRBJ2-1
CASTRLAGAPDTQYF | TGTGCCAGCACCCGACTAGCGGGAGCACCAGATACGCAGTATTTT | TRBV2 | TRBD2 | few | TRBJ2-3
CASSEGGGEGYTF | TGTGCCAGCAGTGAAGGTGGGGGGGAAGGCTACACCTTC | TRBV6-1 | NA | many | TRBJ1-2
CASSDGVNTEAFF | TGTGCCAGCAGTGACGGGGTGAACACTGAAGCTTTCTTT | TRBV6-1 | NA | many | TRBJ1-1
CASSLEGADEQYF | TGTGCCAGCAGCTTAGAGGGAGCGGACGAGCAGTACTTC | TRBV11-2 | NA | NA | TRBJ2-7
CASSLSGTGNTGELFF | TGCGCCAGCAGCTTATCCGGGACAGGGAACACCGGGGAGCTGTTTTTT | TRBV5-1 | TRBD1 | many | TRBJ2-2
CASTPSGELFF | TGTGCCAGCACTCCTTCCGGGGAGCTGTTTTTT | TRBV12-3/TRBV12-4 | NA | many | TRBJ2-2
CASSLDRRQETQYF | TGTGCCAGCTCACTCGACCGTCGGCAAGAGACCCAGTACTTC | TRBV18 | NA | many | TRBJ2-5
CAISEGEGDLRGYTF | TGTGCCATCAGTGAAGGGGAGGGGGACCTGCGGGGCTACACCTTC | TRBV10-3 | NA | many | TRBJ1-2
CSAKALSGSSYNEQFF | TGCAGTGCTAAGGCCCTAAGCGGGAGCTCCTACAATGAGCAGTTCTTC | TRBV20-1 | TRBD2 | many | TRBJ2-1
CASSLSVKAFF | TGTGCCAGCAGTTTGTCGGTGAAAGCTTTCTTT | TRBV12-3/TRBV12-4 | NA | many | TRBJ1-1
CSQRGVRSTDTQYF | TGCAGCCAGCGGGGGGTGCGCTCCACAGATACGCAGTATTTT | TRBV29-1 | TRBD2 | many | TRBJ2-3
CASSYAGLRGYTF | TGTGCCAGCAGCTACGCAGGGTTAAGGGGCTACACCTTC | TRBV5-6 | NA | few | TRBJ1-2